This paragraph reports one T cell receptor beta chain. Measured with immunoSEQ multiplex PCR; TCRdb has only the in-frame clones, and not every one. The profile shows some 150,000 clones, around nine tenths of them singletons. V was pared by 1 base and J by 2 bases, with 13 bases between. Germline V lookup: CDR1 LNHNV, CDR2 YYDKDF (reference sequence). The CDR3 has 16 amino acids. This entry is derived from a study of blood T cell repertoires in COVID-19. Study summary: The cDNA or gDNA used as material had been derived from T cells, B-cell-depleted T cells, or PBMCs.

Material for sequencing was peripheral blood. The rearrangement joins TRBV15 to TRBJ2-3; D not certain. The clonotype was recovered from a human donor in a cohort sampled during active COVID-19. CDR3 coding DNA: TGTGCCACCAGCAGAGGGGCAGCCTATTACACAGATACGCAGTATTTT. Its translation is CATSRGAAYYTDTQYF. Combining the CDR3 with reference TRBV15 and TRBJ2-3 gives the whole variable domain DAMVIQNPRYQVTQFGKPVTLSCSQTLNHNVMYWYQQKSSQAPKLLFHYYDKDFNNEADTPDNFQSRRPNTSFCFLDIRSPGLGDTAMYLCATSRGAAYYTDTQYFGPGTRLTVL.